This T cell receptor (beta chain) derives from a study of T cell responses to AZD1222 COVID-19 vaccine. Whole-study findings and limits: Females outnumbered males among donors, who were mostly white British; clonal diversity was possibly underestimated. Spike was spanned by vaccine-associated CD4 TCRs, which were dominant at 160-218 and 743-854. Variant regions that are unmutated are reportedly the target of nearly half of spike-specific TCRs.

Looked up from germline, CDR1 is KGHDR and CDR2 is SFDVKD. This CDR3 spans 17 amino acids. Trimming left V 4 bases short and J 1 base short, with 17 bases between. Comment on this clone: Its matching antigen is unknown.

Clones were sequenced by immunoSEQ multiplex PCR, and TCRdb holds only the in-frame ones, with some missing. The repertoire has over 110,000 clones, roughly 93% of them found once; the top ten carry about a tenth. Sequenced here: peripheral blood, sampled 28 days after the second AZD1222 dose. This TCR was sampled from an adult who received the AZD1222 COVID-19 vaccine. The V gene is TRBV24-1, the J gene TRBJ2-3; D may be TRBD1 (7 bases). The CDR3 loop reads CATSDHRGTDRTDTQYF. Here the CDR3 DNA reads TGTGCCACCAGTGACCATCGCGGGACAGATCGCACAGATACGCAGTATTTT.